Listed here are 28 T cell receptor beta chains from one sample, sequenced in a study of blood T cells in healthy people across ages. The authors ran a second PCR of about 6 to 11 cycles using a sample-barcoded 5' primer and a J-beta primer mix. TCRdb used MiXCR to reprocess the 5' RACE reads, holding one entry per CDR3 protein. Of some 1,500,000 distinct CDR3 sequences in the sample, 42% were seen once. Sequencing was performed on blood. These TCRs come from a woman younger than 35 in good health.

The chain uses TRBV20-1 and TRBJ2-1; D not resolved. This CDR3 is 12 amino acids long. V was cut by 1 base and J by 10 bases, with 11 bases left in between. Germline V CDR1 and CDR2: DFQATT, SNEGSKA (reference sequence). The CDR3 protein is CSARGGYPEQFF. DNA for the CDR3: TGCAGTGCTAGAGGAGGATACCCGGAGCAGTTCTTC.

The rearrangement joins TRBV4-1 to TRBJ1-5; D is ambiguous. V shed 1 base and J shed 1 base, with 11 bases lying between them. Germline V gene data show CDR1 as MGHRA and CDR2 as YSYEKL. The CDR3 consists of 16 residues. The CDR3 DNA reads as TGCGCCAGCAGCCAAGGGGGAGGGCAAAGCAATCAGCCCCAGCATTTT. Translated: CASSQGGGQSNQPQHF.

V and J are TRBV20-1 and TRBJ2-7; D is undetermined. The CDR3 has 12 residues. Germline assignment: CDR1 DFQATT and CDR2 SNEGSKA (reference sequence). V shed 4 bases and J shed 0 bases, with 7 bases lying between them. CDR3 region: CSATLRSYEQYF. For the CDR3, the DNA is TGCAGTGCTACCCTGCGCTCCTACGAGCAGTACTTC.

The chain couples TRBV5-1 to TRBJ2-5, with 8 positions matching TRBD1. The CDR3 has 15 amino acids. Germline V gene lookup returns CDR1 SGHRS and CDR2 YFSETQ. V was clipped by 6 bases and J by 0 bases; unmatched bases: 7. CDR3 amino acids: CASTQGQAYQETQYF. In DNA form, the CDR3 reads TGCGCCAGCACCCAGGGACAGGCGTACCAAGAGACCCAGTACTTC.

This clonotype was seen only a few times. The V call is TRBV27, the J call TRBJ2-7; 7 bases are shared with TRBD2. In germline, CDR1 is MNHEY, CDR2 SMNVEV (reference sequence). The CDR3 runs 15 residues. V was clipped by 3 bases and J by 4 bases; unmatched bases: 9. The CDR3 here is CASSLYAGAGYEQYF. The CDR3 DNA reads TGTGCCAGCAGTTTGTACGCGGGAGCCGGATACGAGCAGTACTTC.

A remark on this clonotype: This may arise from a read error, as a much more abundant clone is one base away. Here the CDR3 omits its conserved ending phenylalanine or tryptophan, so a read error is the likely source. The rearrangement joins TRBV29-1 to TRBJ2-3, with TRBD2 matching 7 bases. In germline, CDR1 is SQVTM, CDR2 ANQGSEA. Trimming at V came to 7 bases and at J to 2 bases, leaving 6 bases not matched to a gene. This CDR3 comprises 13 residues. As DNA, the CDR3 is TGCAGCGCCTCTAGCGGATTCACAGATACGCAGTATCTT. Its translation: CSASSGFTDTQYL.

V gene TRBV21-1 combines with J gene TRBJ2-1; the listed D gene, TRBD2, was not tested against the DNA. TRBV21-1 is described as a pseudogene. The CDR3 consists of 14 residues. CDR3 sequence (DNA): TGTGCCAGCAGCCCTGGCGGGAGGGCCGTTGAGCAGTTCTTC. It specifies CASSPGGRAVEQFF.

The chain joins TRBV5-1 to TRBJ1-2; D is undetermined. Germline V gives CDR1 SGHRS, CDR2 YFSETQ. The length of the CDR3 is 15 residues. The V end was cut by 9 bases, the J end by 4 bases, with 22 bases between. Here the CDR3 DNA reads TGCGCCATCGGAACCCTACTCGGAGGCGGCTATGGCTACACCTTC. It encodes CAIGTLLGGGYGYTF.

V is TRBV30 and J is TRBJ2-7; 8 bases match TRBD1. There are 14 residues in the CDR3. CDR1 and CDR2 (germline): GTSNPN, SVGIG (reference sequence). The trim removed 2 bases at V and 2 bases at J, leaving 5 bases unmatched. CDR3 protein: CAWSNRGWTYEQYF. The CDR3 coding sequence is TGTGCCTGGAGTAACAGGGGGTGGACCTACGAGCAGTACTTC.

The DNA of the CDR3 is TGTGCCATCAGCGAGAAGGGACAGGGATTCTCCGAGCAGTACTTC. This sequence encodes CAISEKGQGFSEQYF. The rearrangement links TRBV10-3 to TRBJ2-4; 9 bases are shared with TRBD1. Near its end, the DNA agrees better with TRBJ2-7, so the J call may be wrong. Germline V lookup: CDR1 ENHRY, CDR2 SYGVKD. The CDR3 sequence is 15 residues long.

The V call is TRBV24-1, the J call TRBJ2-1, with D maybe TRBD2 (5 bases). Germline loops: CDR1 KGHDR, CDR2 SFDVKD. The V and J ends lost 1 base and 6 bases respectively, with 15 bases between them. The CDR3 is 16 residues long. Here the CDR3 DNA reads TGTGCCACCAGTGATTTTACGCGGTCGGGGAGCAATGAGCAGTTCTTC. Its protein product is CATSDFTRSGSNEQFF.

The J gene is TRBJ1-2, the V gene TRBV6-5; D is undetermined. The germline V gene encodes CDR1 MNHEY and CDR2 SVGAGI. The V and J ends lost 6 bases and 8 bases respectively, with 16 bases between them. This CDR3 has 13 amino acids. The CDR3 loop is CASRAARGSGYTF. CDR3 coding DNA: TGTGCCAGCAGGGCAGCCCGGGGATCCGGCTACACCTTC.

The chain combines TRBV20-1 with TRBJ2-5; 11 positions match TRBD2. The trim removed 6 bases at V and 11 bases at J, leaving 14 bases unmatched. The CDR3 length is 14 residues. CDR1 DFQATT and CDR2 SNEGSKA come from the germline V gene (reference sequence). Here the CDR3 reads CSALTSGAFNEQYF. The CDR3 bases are TGCAGTGCCTTGACTAGCGGGGCATTCAATGAGCAGTACTTC.

This chain links TRBV28 with TRBJ2-4, with TRBD1 as a possible D gene (6 bases). Germline V gives CDR1 MDHEN, CDR2 SYDVKM. The CDR3 extends over 16 amino acids. V was clipped by 5 bases and J by 5 bases, with 19 bases between them. The CDR3 bases are TGTGCCAGCAGTGACATAACAGGGTCAGCGGAAAACATTCAGTACTTC. It encodes CASSDITGSAENIQYF. Based on the CDR3 plus reference TRBV28 and TRBJ2-4, the full variable domain is DVKVTQSSRYLVKRTGEKVFLECVQDMDHENMFWYRQDPGLGLRLIYFSYDVKMKEKGDIPEGYSVSREKKERFSLILESASTNQTSMYLCASSDITGSAENIQYFGAGTRLSVL.

Only a few counts were recorded for this clonotype. This rearrangement joins TRBV12-3 or TRBV12-4 to TRBJ1-4; D unclear. V lost 0 bases and J lost 3, with 14 bases in between. This CDR3 has 17 residues. For the CDR3, the DNA is TGTGCCAGCAGTTTAGCCGGTACGGGTCGGGCTAATGAAAAACTGTTTTTT. Protein: CASSLAGTGRANEKLFF.

There are a few counts of this clonotype. The chain combines TRBV5-1 with TRBJ2-5; no reliable D call. With the DNA end fitting TRBJ2-7 better, the J assignment may be wrong. The germline CDR1 and CDR2 sequences are SGHRS and YFSETQ. The CDR3 is made up of 15 amino acids. In DNA, the CDR3 is TGCGCCAGCAGCTTGGGCAGTCTCCTAGATTACGAGCAGTACTTC. As protein: CASSLGSLLDYEQYF.

The chain links TRBV19 to TRBJ2-3, with D maybe TRBD2 (6 bases). The CDR3 is 18 amino acids. From germline, CDR1 is LNHDA and CDR2 SQIVND (reference sequence). V lost 3 bases to trimming and J lost 5 bases, with 24 bases between them. The CDR3, as DNA: TGTGCCAGTAGTATCCTCTCCGGGCCACCGTCTAGCGAAGATACGCAGTATTTT. Translated, it gives CASSILSGPPSSEDTQYF.

This sequence joins TRBV11-2 and TRBJ2-4; D perhaps matches TRBD2 (5 bases). The last part of the DNA fits TRBJ2-7 better; the J call may be wrong. The CDR3 sequence is 14 residues long. From germline, CDR1 is SGHAT and CDR2 FQNNGV. CDR3 DNA sequence: TGTGCCAGCAGCTTAGCTCCTGAGGGCTACGAGCAGTACTTC. It is translated as CASSLAPEGYEQYF.

This chain connects TRBV7-2 to TRBJ1-2; TRBD1 agrees at 7 bases. The CDR3 runs 16 residues. CDR1 SGHTA and CDR2 FQGNSA come from the germline V gene. Trimming removed 0 bases from V and 1 base from J; junction bases left unmatched: 5. DNA of the CDR3: TGTGCCAGCAGCTTAGCGGGGACAGAGATTAACTATGGCTACACCTTC. It encodes CASSLAGTEINYGYTF.

V is TRBV15 and J is TRBJ1-3; D gene unclear. The germline V gene has CDR1 LNHNV and CDR2 YYDKDF (reference sequence). Trimming removed 3 bases at V and 0 bases at J, with 0 bases between. CDR3 length equals 12 residues. The CDR3 sequence: CATSSSGNTIYF. The CDR3 DNA follows: TGTGCCACCAGCAGCTCTGGAAACACCATATATTTT.

The rearrangement uses TRBV5-1 and TRBJ1-2; 7 bases are shared with TRBD1. Germline V gene lookup returns CDR1 SGHRS and CDR2 YFSETQ. The CDR3 totals 14 residues. V dropped 4 bases and J dropped 3; count of bases not matched to a gene: 6. DNA for the CDR3: TGCGCCAGCAGCGAACAGGGGAGGGACTATGGCTACACCTTC. The encoded protein is CASSEQGRDYGYTF.

About this clonotype: The junction does not match germline at one end; this may be a read error. The chain couples TRBV11-2 to TRBJ2-1; 11 bases line up with TRBD2. The CDR3 is 18 residues long. Germline assignment: CDR1 SGHAT and CDR2 FQNNGV. The CDR3 reads CASSLERRLAGFYNEQVF. As DNA, the CDR3 is TGTGCCAGCAGCTTAGAACGAAGACTAGCGGGATTCTACAATGAGCAGGTCTTC.

CDR3 DNA sequence: TGTGCCAGCGGAATAGCGGGTCCCTTTGGGCGGCAGTACTTC. Protein: CASGIAGPFGRQYF. V and J are TRBV27 and TRBJ2-5, with 7 bases fitting TRBD2. CDR3 length: 14 amino acids. With 8 bases clipped from V and 11 bases from J, the junction kept 17 bases outside the gene matches. CDR1 and CDR2 (germline): MNHEY, SMNVEV (reference sequence).

The chain combines TRBV11-2 with TRBJ2-7, with 9 positions matching TRBD2. From germline, CDR1 is SGHAT and CDR2 FQNNGV. The CDR3 extends over 16 amino acids. J lost 4 bases, V lost 3 bases, and 10 bases had no gene match. The CDR3 here is CASSFPASGISYEQYF. The CDR3 nucleotides read TGTGCCAGCAGCTTCCCAGCTAGCGGGATCTCTTACGAGCAGTACTTC.

The CDR3 loop is CASSPNRDRGLGYTF. Here the CDR3 DNA reads TGTGCCAGCAGCCCCAATCGGGACAGGGGGCTCGGCTACACCTTC. The J gene is TRBJ1-2, the V gene TRBV7-2; TRBD1 agrees at 12 bases. Germline assignment: CDR1 SGHTA and CDR2 FQGNSA. V gave up 5 bases and J gave up 8 bases; unmatched junction bases: 9. This CDR3 is built from 15 residues.

V gene TRBV12-3 or TRBV12-4 combines with J gene TRBJ1-4; tentatively, D is TRBD1 (6 bases). The CDR3 spans 14 residues. V lost 5 bases to trimming and J lost 10 bases, with 17 bases between them. In DNA form, the CDR3 reads TGTGCCAGCAGTGGGGACATGACAGGTAGAAAACTGTTTTTT. Translation gives CASSGDMTGRKLFF.

Of note for this clonotype: A much larger clone sits a single nucleotide away, making a read error possible. The rearrangement links TRBV5-1 to TRBJ2-1; D gene unclear. The CDR3 has 16 amino acids. Germline assignment: CDR1 SGHRS and CDR2 YFSETQ. Trimming left V 4 bases short and J 5 bases short, with 19 bases between. The CDR3 region is CASSPNPTGLDNEQFF. Here the CDR3 DNA reads TGCGCCAGCAGCCCAAACCCCACGGGTCTCGACAATGAGCAGTTCTTC.

CDR3 sequence: CASSLWQGWSKNIQYF. The CDR3 nucleotides are TGTGCCAGCAGCTTATGGCAGGGGTGGTCCAAAAACATTCAGTACTTC. The gene calls are TRBV11-2 and TRBJ2-4; D perhaps matches TRBD1 (6 bases). CDR3 length: 16 residues. CDR1 and CDR2 (germline): SGHAT, FQNNGV. V was shortened by 2 bases and J by 2 bases, with 13 bases between the two germline ends. Based on the CDR3 plus reference TRBV11-2 and TRBJ2-4, the full variable domain is EAGVAQSPRYKIIEKRQSVAFWCNPISGHATLYWYQQILGQGPKLLIQFQNNGVVDDSQLPKDRFSAERLKGVDSTLKIQPAKLEDSAVYLCASSLWQGWSKNIQYFGAGTRLSVL.